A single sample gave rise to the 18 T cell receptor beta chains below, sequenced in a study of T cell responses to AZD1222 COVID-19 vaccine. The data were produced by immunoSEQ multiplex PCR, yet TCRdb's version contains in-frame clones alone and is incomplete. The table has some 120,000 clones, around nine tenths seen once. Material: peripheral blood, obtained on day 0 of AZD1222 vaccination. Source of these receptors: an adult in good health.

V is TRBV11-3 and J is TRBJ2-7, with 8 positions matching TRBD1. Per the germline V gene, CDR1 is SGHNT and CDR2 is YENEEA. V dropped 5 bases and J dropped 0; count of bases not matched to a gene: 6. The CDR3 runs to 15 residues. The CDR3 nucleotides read TGTGCCAGCAGCGAGGGACAGGATCTCTCCTACGAGCAGTACTTC. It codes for CASSEGQDLSYEQYF.

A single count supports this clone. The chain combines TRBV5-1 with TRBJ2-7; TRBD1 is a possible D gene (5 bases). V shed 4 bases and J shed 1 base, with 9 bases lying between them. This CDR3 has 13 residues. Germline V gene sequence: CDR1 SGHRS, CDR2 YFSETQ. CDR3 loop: CASSIGASYEQYF. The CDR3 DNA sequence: TGCGCCAGCAGCATAGGGGCATCCTACGAGCAGTACTTC.

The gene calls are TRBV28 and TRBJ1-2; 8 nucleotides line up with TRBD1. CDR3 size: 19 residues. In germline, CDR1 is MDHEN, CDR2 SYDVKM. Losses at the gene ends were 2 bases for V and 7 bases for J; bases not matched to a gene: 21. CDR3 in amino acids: CASSLDGATGGFFLFGYTF. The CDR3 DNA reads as TGTGCCAGCAGTTTAGATGGGGCAACAGGGGGTTTTTTCCTCTTTGGCTACACCTTC.

CDR3 in DNA: TGTGCCAGCAGTCACGCTGACCGGGGCGAGCAGTACTTC. It codes for CASSHADRGEQYF. This chain uses TRBV6-5 with TRBJ2-7, with D perhaps matching TRBD2 (5 bases). Germline CDR1 and CDR2: MNHEY and SVGAGI. This CDR3 is built from 13 residues. The V end lost 5 bases, the J end lost 6 bases, and 14 bases lay between the germline ends.

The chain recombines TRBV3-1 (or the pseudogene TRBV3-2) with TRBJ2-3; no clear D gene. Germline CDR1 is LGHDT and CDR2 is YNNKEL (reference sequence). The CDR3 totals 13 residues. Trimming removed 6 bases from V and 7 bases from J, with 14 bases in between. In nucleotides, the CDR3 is TGTGCCAGCAGTTCAATGCTCTCCTATACGCAGTATTTT. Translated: CASSSMLSYTQYF.

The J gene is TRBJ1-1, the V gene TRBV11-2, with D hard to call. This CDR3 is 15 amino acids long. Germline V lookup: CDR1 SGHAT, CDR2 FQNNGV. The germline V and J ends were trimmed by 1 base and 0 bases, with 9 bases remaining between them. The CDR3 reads CASSLVNGLNTEAFF. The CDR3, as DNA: TGTGCCAGCAGCTTAGTTAACGGGCTGAACACTGAAGCTTTCTTT.

The CDR3 spells CASREGTSLGYEQYF. As DNA, the CDR3 is TGTGCCAGCAGGGAGGGGACTAGCCTTGGCTACGAGCAGTACTTC. The rearrangement joins TRBV28 to TRBJ2-7; TRBD2 aligns across 9 bases. The CDR3 contains 15 residues. CDR1 and CDR2 from the germline V gene are MDHEN and SYDVKM. Trimming at V came to 6 bases and at J to 3 bases, leaving 9 bases not matched to a gene.

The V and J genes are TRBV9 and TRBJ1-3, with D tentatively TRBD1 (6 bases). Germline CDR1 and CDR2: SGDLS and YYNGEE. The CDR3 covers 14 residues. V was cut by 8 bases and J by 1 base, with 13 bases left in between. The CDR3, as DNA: TGTGCCAGACCGGGACACTTATCTGGAAACACCATATATTTT. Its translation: CARPGHLSGNTIYF.

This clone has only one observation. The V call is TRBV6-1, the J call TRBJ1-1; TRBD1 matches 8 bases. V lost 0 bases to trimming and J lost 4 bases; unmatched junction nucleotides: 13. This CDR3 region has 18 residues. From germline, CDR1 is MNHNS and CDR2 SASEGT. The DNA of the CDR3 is TGTGCCAGCAGTGAAGCGGGCCCCGGGACAGGACGTGGCACTGAAGCTTTCTTT. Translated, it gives CASSEAGPGTGRGTEAFF.

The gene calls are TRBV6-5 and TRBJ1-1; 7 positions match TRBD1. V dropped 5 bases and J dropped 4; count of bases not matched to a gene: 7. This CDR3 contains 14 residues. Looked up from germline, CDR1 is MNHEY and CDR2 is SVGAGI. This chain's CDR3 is CASSMTGSGTEAFF. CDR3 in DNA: TGTGCCAGCAGTATGACAGGGAGCGGCACTGAAGCTTTCTTT.

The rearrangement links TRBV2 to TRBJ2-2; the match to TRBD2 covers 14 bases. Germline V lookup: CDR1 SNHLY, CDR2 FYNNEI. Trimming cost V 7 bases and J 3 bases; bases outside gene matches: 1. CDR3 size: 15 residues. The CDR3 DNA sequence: TGTGCCAGCAAGGGACTAGCGGGAGACACCGGGGAGCTGTTTTTT. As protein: CASKGLAGDTGELFF.

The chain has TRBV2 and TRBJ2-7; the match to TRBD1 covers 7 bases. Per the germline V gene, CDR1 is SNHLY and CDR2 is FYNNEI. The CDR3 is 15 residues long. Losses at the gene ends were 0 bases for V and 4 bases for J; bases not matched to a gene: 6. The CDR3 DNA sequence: TGTGCCAGCAGTGAAGCGCAAGGGGGCCAGTACGAGCAGTACTTC. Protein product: CASSEAQGGQYEQYF.

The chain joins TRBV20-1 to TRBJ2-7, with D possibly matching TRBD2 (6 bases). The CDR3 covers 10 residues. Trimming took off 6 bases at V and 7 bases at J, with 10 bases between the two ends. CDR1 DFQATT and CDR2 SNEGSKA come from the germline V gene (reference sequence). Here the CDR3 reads CSALGGEQYF. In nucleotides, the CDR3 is TGCAGTGCCCTCGGGGGAGAGCAGTACTTC.

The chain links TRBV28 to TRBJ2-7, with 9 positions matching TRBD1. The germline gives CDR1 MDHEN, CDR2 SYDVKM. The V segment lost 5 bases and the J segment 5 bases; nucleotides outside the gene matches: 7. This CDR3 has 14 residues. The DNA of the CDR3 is TGTGCCAGCAGTGCCGGGACAGGGCCCCACGAGCAGTACTTC. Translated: CASSAGTGPHEQYF. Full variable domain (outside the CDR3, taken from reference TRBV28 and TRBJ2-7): DVKVTQSSRYLVKRTGEKVFLECVQDMDHENMFWYRQDPGLGLRLIYFSYDVKMKEKGDIPEGYSVSREKKERFSLILESASTNQTSMYLCASSAGTGPHEQYFGPGTRLTVT.

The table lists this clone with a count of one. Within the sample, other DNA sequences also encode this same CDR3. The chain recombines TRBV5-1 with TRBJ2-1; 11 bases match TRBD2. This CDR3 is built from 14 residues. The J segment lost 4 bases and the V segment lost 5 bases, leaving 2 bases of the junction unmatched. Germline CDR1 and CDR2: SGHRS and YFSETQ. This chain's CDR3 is CASSSSGGYNEQFF. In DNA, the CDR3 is TGCGCCAGCAGTTCTAGCGGGGGGTACAATGAGCAGTTCTTC.

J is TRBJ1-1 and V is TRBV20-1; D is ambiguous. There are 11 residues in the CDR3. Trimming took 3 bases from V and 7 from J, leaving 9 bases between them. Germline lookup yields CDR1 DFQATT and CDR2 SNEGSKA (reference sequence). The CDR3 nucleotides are TGCAGTGCTAGGTTTATGCGTGAAGCTTTCTTT. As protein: CSARFMREAFF.

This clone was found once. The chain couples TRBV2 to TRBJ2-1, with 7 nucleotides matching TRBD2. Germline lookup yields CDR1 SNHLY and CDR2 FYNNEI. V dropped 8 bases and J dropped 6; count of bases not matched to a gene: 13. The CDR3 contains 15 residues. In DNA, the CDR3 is TGTGCCAGCGGGGAGGGTAAGCCTAGGCTCAATGAGCAGTTCTTC. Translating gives CASGEGKPRLNEQFF.

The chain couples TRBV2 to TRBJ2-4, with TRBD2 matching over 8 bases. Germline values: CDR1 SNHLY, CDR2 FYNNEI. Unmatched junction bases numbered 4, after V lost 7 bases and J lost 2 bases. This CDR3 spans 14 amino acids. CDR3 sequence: CASTSGSPKNIQYF. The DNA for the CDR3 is TGTGCCAGCACAAGCGGGAGCCCCAAAAACATTCAGTACTTC.